The 3 T cell receptor beta chains reported below all come from one sample, sequenced in a study of T cells in Graves' hyperthyroidism and ophthalmopathy. Amplified TCR beta CDR3 regions derived from RNA transcripts. The primer set for the first-round RT-PCR of the TCR CDR3 was HTBI. TCRdb reprocessed the multiplex PCR reads with MiXCR, giving one entry per CDR3 protein. The data show 370,000 or so distinct CDR3 sequences, 15% to 18% seen once. The sequencing sample was made of blood. Receptor source: a woman under 30 with Graves' hyperthyroidism that later progressed to Graves' ophthalmopathy.

This clonotype was counted many times. This rearrangement joins TRBV12-3 or TRBV12-4 to TRBJ1-3; 9 bases map to TRBD1. The ends lost 7 bases at V and 1 base at J; junction bases unmatched: 2. This CDR3 contains 14 residues. CDR3 residues: CASKTGGSGNTIYF. As DNA, the CDR3 is TGTGCCAGCAAGACAGGGGGGTCTGGAAACACCATATATTTT.

This clonotype was counted ten times or more. This chain links TRBV20-1 with TRBJ2-1; D not resolved. The V end was cut by 0 bases, the J end by 7 bases, with 13 bases between. This CDR3 has 14 residues. Germline V CDR1 and CDR2: DFQATT, SNEGSKA (reference sequence). In nucleotides, the CDR3 is TGCAGTGCTAGAGAGGGGAACCCTAAAAATGAGCAGTTCTTC. Its protein is CSAREGNPKNEQFF.

The V and J genes are TRBV4-3 and TRBJ1-3; D possibly corresponds to TRBD1 (5 bases). Between the trimmed V and J ends, which lost 0 bases and 4 bases, there was a span of 13 bases. The CDR3 sequence is 16 residues long. Germline CDR1 LGHNA, CDR2 YSLEER. The CDR3 loop reads CASSQDTGAPGNTIYF. Written as DNA, the CDR3 is TGCGCCAGCAGCCAAGATACCGGGGCGCCGGGAAACACCATATATTTT.